This TCR beta chain was documented in a study of blood T cell repertoires in COVID-19. Study at large: The United States, Italy and Spain provided the acute and convalescent COVID-19 samples. T cells, B-cell-depleted T cells, or PBMCs supplied cDNA or gDNA.

Followed longitudinally, the Seattle patients had been enrolled during active infection. Under the authors' procedure: Amplification of reference gene primers was used by the study to estimate nucleated cell counts. The method was immunoSEQ multiplex PCR; TCRdb's version includes in-frame clones alone and lacks a portion of them. V and J calls and clone size are as listed in that table; D and trimming were resolved from the DNA. Here the sample spans 300,000 to 400,000 clones, 88% being singletons. There are 14 residues in the CDR3. The germline CDR1 and CDR2 sequences are SGHRS and YFSETQ. V dropped 8 bases and J dropped 4; count of bases not matched to a gene: 9.

The chain carries TRBV5-1 and TRBJ1-5, with 7 bases lining up with TRBD1. The sample taken for sequencing was peripheral blood. The receptor was isolated from a woman between 65 and 79 years old with COVID-19, enrolled during active disease. The CDR3 DNA is TGCGCCAGGAGAAACCGCAGGGGGAATCAGCCCCAGCATTTT. Its protein product is CARRNRRGNQPQHF.